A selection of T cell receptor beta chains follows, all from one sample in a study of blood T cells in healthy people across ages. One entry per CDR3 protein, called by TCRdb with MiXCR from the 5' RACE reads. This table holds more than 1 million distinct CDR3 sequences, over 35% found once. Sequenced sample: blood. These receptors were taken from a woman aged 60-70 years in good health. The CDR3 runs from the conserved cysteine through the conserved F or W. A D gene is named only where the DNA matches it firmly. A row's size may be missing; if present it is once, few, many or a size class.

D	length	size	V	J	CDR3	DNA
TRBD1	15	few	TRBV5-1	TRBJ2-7	CASSTWTGGTYEQYF	TGCGCCAGCAGCACGTGGACAGGGGGAACCTACGAGCAGTACTTC
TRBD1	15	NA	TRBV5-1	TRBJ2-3	CASSTGTGDADTQYF	TGCGCCAGCAGCACCGGGACAGGGGACGCAGATACGCAGTATTTT
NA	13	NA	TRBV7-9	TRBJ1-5	CASSWDDNQPQHF	TGTGCCAGCAGCTGGGACGACAATCAGCCCCAGCATTTT
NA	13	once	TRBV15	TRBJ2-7	CATSRDRGSEQYF	TGTGCCACCAGCAGAGATAGAGGAAGCGAGCAGTACTTC
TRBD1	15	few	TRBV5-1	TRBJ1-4	CASRDTGGANEKLFF	TGCGCCAGCAGGGATACAGGGGGAGCTAATGAAAAACTGTTTTTT
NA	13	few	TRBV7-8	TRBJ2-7	CASSLVIEGEQYF	TGTGCCAGCAGCTTAGTCATAGAGGGCGAGCAGTACTTC
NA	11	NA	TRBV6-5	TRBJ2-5	CASREEETQYF	TGTGCCAGCAGGGAAGAAGAGACCCAGTACTTC
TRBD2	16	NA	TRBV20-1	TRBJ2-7	CSASAVWKRGPYEQYF	TGCAGTGCTAGTGCCGTATGGAAGCGGGGACCCTACGAGCAGTACTTC
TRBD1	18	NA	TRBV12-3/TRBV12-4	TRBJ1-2	CASSLAIGTGGRNYGYTF	TGTGCCAGCAGTTTAGCAATCGGGACAGGGGGCAGAAACTATGGCTACACCTTC
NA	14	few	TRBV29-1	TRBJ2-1	CSVISSSSYNEQFF	TGCAGCGTTATTTCCTCGAGCAGCTACAATGAGCAGTTCTTC